This T cell receptor (beta chain) was observed in a study of cytomegalovirus exposure and HLA in healthy donors. On the study more broadly: The Caucasian-associated ancestry cluster held 65% to 85% of 398 genotyped donors. Study-level results: An analysis was carried out at a later point. It showed that HLA-associated TCR beta chains were more clonally expanded than equally common non-associated chains. A later analysis reportedly found fewer N-insertions in an Asian-associated ancestry cluster than the roughly 680-donor mean.

As for this clone: What it recognizes is unknown.

Germline values: CDR1 SGHRS, CDR2 YFSETQ. The CDR3 has 18 residues. The trim removed 3 bases at V and 6 bases at J, leaving 14 bases unmatched. PCR was performed using 60 Vbeta and 13 Jbeta primers. TCRdb's table, derived via immunoSEQ multiplex PCR, lists solely in-frame clones and lacks some. The sample includes 80,000 to 90,000 clones, 80% to 90% of them seen just once. There were likely unrecorded immune exposures, though donors were nominally healthy when sampled. This TCR derives from a woman aged 25-40 years in good health and CMV-seronegative. The chain is built from TRBV5-1 and TRBJ2-3; 12 bases are a match to TRBD2. Sequencing was carried out using PBMCs. CDR3: CASSSVRTSGAFRDTQYF. The CDR3 DNA follows: TGCGCCAGCAGCTCTGTGCGGACTAGCGGGGCCTTCCGCGATACGCAGTATTTT.